Each of the 2 T cell receptor beta chains below was sequenced from the same sample in a study of response to subunit inactivated influenza vaccine. MiXCR, run by TCRdb on the RT-PCR reads, gives a single entry per CDR3 protein. The sample contains roughly 670,000 distinct CDR3 sequences, less than 15% of which appear only once. The starting material was PBMCs from blood, obtained less than 15 days before vaccination. These receptors all come from a man aged 45 to 65 who received an inactivated influenza vaccine.

This sequence joins TRBV5-1 and TRBJ1-2, with a tentative D call TRBD1 (5 bases). Trimming removed 8 bases from V and 2 bases from J, with 13 bases in between. Germline values: CDR1 SGHRS, CDR2 YFSETQ. The CDR3 covers 13 residues. The CDR3 nucleotides read TGCGCCAGACGGGGCAGGGTGAACTATGGCTACACCTTC. It is translated as CARRGRVNYGYTF.

The chain is built from TRBV30 and TRBJ1-2; D not certain. Germline V gene lookup returns CDR1 GTSNPN and CDR2 SVGIG (reference sequence). This CDR3 spans 14 amino acids. Between the trimmed V and J ends, which lost 0 bases and 7 bases, there was a span of 15 bases. The CDR3 here is CAWSVVQRSGGYTF. DNA of the CDR3: TGTGCCTGGAGTGTAGTACAGCGGAGCGGTGGCTACACCTTC. The full variable domain, completed using reference TRBV30 and TRBJ1-2, is SQTIHQWPATLVQPVGSPLSLECTVEGTSNPNLYWYRQAAGRGLQLLFYSVGIGQISSEVPQNLSASRPQDRQFILSSKKLLLSDSGFYLCAWSVVQRSGGYTFGSGTRLTVV.